This record concerns one TCR beta chain sequence. These data originate in a study of technical replicates of blood from a few donors. TCRdb's copy holds only in-frame clones and misses some; the assay was immunoSEQ multiplex PCR. This table holds about 48,000 clones, around 90% found once. Per germline, CDR1 LNHDA and CDR2 SQIVND (reference sequence). This CDR3 region has 12 residues. Between the trimmed V and J ends, which lost 5 bases and 4 bases, there was a span of 9 bases. The source material was PBMCs. This TCR came from a human donor in good health. Some clones in this sample may be carry-over from other donors' samples. This sequence joins TRBV19 and TRBJ2-7; D possibly corresponds to TRBD1 (6 bases). This CDR3 reads CASSVTGYEQYF. Here the CDR3 DNA reads TGTGCCAGTAGTGTCACAGGGTACGAGCAGTACTTC.